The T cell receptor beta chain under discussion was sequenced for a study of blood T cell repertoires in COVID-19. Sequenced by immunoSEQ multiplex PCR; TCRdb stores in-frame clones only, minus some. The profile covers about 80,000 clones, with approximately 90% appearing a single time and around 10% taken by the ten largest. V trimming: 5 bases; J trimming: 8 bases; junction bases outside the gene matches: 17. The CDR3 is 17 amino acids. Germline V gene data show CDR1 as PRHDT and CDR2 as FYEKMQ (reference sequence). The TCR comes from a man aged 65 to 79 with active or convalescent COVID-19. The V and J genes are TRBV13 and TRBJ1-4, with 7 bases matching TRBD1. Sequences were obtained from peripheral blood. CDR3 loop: CASSQTSMTGMGEKLFF. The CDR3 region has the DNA TGTGCCAGCAGCCAAACAAGCATGACAGGGATGGGGGAAAAACTGTTTTTT.